This T cell receptor beta chain stems from a study of blood T cell repertoires in COVID-19. The repertoire was sequenced with immunoSEQ multiplex PCR; TCRdb's copy has only in-frame clones and lacks some. This table has around 280,000 clones, about nine tenths appearing once. Germline V gives CDR1 SGHDN, CDR2 FVKESK. V dropped 6 bases and J dropped 3 bases, with 12 bases sitting between them. This CDR3 spans 13 amino acids. The chain links TRBV14 to TRBJ2-7; weak D call: TRBD2 (7 bases). The receptor's source is a woman between 45 and 60 years old who had recovered from COVID-19. Sequenced material: peripheral blood. The CDR3 region is CASSSGGYYEQYF. As DNA, the CDR3 is TGTGCCAGCAGTTCGGGGGGCTACTACGAGCAGTACTTC.